Listed here is a single T cell receptor (beta chain). Its target antigen remains unknown. Base quality data are lacking; no much larger clone is found one base away. This record comes from a study of cytomegalovirus exposure and HLA in healthy donors listed by TCRdb under 2017. A note on the overall study: According to an earlier analysis of several hundred of the donors, 150 million to 200 million T cells yielded roughly 110 million unique TCR beta sequences and 250 to 350 Gb of sequence data. Because of strong linkage in the cohort, a handful of DR-DQ haplotypes were treated as single units for association and clustering. To decide whether each TCR beta V gene segment behaved as functional or pseudogenic, an earlier analysis of 587 of the donors relied on high-throughput TCR beta sequencing. The study combined high-throughput TCR immunosequencing, statistical association of individual TCRs with disease status, and machine learning to predict cytomegalovirus infection status. Across about 380 genotyped donors of the cohort, an average of roughly 250,000 unique TCR beta nucleotide sequences per donor were sequenced, and approximately 19% of those sequences were non-productive. Among the approximately 420 genotyped donors, under 90% belonged to the genetic ancestry cluster associated with self-reported Caucasian donors. Donor age, sex, ethnicity and CMV serostatus were compiled alongside the repertoire data. The study was designed to test whether signatures of past pathogen exposure could be identified by cataloging public T cell receptors. HLA typing included class I and class II loci at four-digit resolution. Roughly 310 gigabases of sequencing data and approximately 93 million unique TCR sequences were included in an early release covering several hundred HLA-typed donors. The study profiled the T cell repertoires of around 700 subjects by immunosequencing and related them to cytomegalovirus serostatus. Every repertoire in the discovery cohort had been generated on one and the same sequencing platform. A later analysis re-examined previously published TCR beta repertoires from 610 or so donors and added high-resolution HLA genotyping to investigate patterns of TCR occurrence. Rather than drawing on any new phenotypic data, the later analysis identified candidate immune exposures from TCR beta sequences and the way those sequences occurred across donors. Genome-wide SNP genotypes for about 60% of the 666 donors were used in a later genetic analysis, which treated that subset as a discovery cohort. In addition to the first cohort of around 670 subjects, a separate validation cohort of about 120 different subjects was used. The number of donors typed differed by locus, with about 629-630 for A, B, C, DRB1 and DQB1, roughly 520 for DQA1, 600 to 610 for DPA1, and 472 for DPB1. Study-wide findings and limitations: An association between a missense DCLRE1C variant and V-gene and J-gene trimming of TCR beta chains was found in a later genetic analysis and replicated in an independent cohort. Several of the top co-occurrence clusters appeared to be linked to parvovirus B19, influenza, CMV and Epstein-Barr virus, according to a later analysis. The presence/absence analyses assumed that sequencing depth was roughly uniform across donors, and that assumption may not be true. At a false discovery rate of 0.05, a later analysis linked some 18,000 TCR beta sequences to specific HLA alleles. A cluster of highly shared sequence variants was judged likely to be a technical artifact of the sequencing pipeline. A further reported finding was that TCR beta sequences accurately predicted the HLA-A and HLA-B alleles for most subjects in the first cohort. Most TCR sequences were seen in very few donors, while some public TCRs were found in many individuals. A later analysis found that most CMV-associated TCR beta chains appeared HLA-restricted, with HLA associations seemingly driven largely by CMV exposure. The authors suggested that the approach could potentially be extended to other disease states and immunological phenotypes. Broadly in line with IMGT annotations, most TCR beta V segments showed up in productive rearrangements about 90% or about 30% of the time in an earlier analysis of several hundred of the donors. Three of the identified cytomegalovirus-associated TCR beta chains were confirmed in vitro to be specific for cytomegalovirus antigens. The cohort was sequenced for TCR beta chains only, and without alpha or paired-chain data the features that could be detected were limited. Some IMGT-functional V segments, including TRBV6-2 and TRBV6-3, could not be told apart with the 87-base-pair reads, so those segments were excluded. Because some donors lacked HLA typing at each locus, the association tests relied only on the typed subset. Assigning TCR associations to individual alleles was difficult when HLA alleles, especially DR and DQ, strongly co-occurred. Linkage disequilibrium might explain the correlated functional status among segregating V segments, but an unknown experimental factor could not be ruled out. A total of 150 to 200 TCR beta chains were listed by the study as associated with cytomegalovirus. The only immune exposure information available for the cohort was CMV serostatus. In a later analysis, the rate of TCR association differed among HLA loci, with DRB1 alleles having the most associated TCRs and HLA-C alleles having the fewest. The classifier was reported to diagnose cytomegalovirus status with high specificity and sensitivity in both the original cohort and the validation cohort. A later analysis found that HLA-associated TCR beta chains were more clonally expanded and had lower generation probabilities than equally common non-associated chains. A later genetic analysis reported fewer N-insertions in productive TCRs among donors in an Asian-associated ancestry cluster than the approximately 670-donor mean. Because counts were too low, about 18 rarely observed V segments, including chromosome 9 orphons, were excluded from the earlier analysis of several hundred of the donors.

Library preparation employed the immunoSEQ multiplex PCR assay. A mixture of 60 forward primers for TCR Vbeta segments and 13 reverse primers for TCR Jbeta segments was used in the multiplex PCR. The CDR3 region of rearranged TCR beta genes was amplified from genomic DNA by a multiplex PCR assay. On the Illumina HiSeq System, the amplified TCR beta libraries were sequenced as 87-base-pair reads. Processing in the source paper ran as follows. Across the roughly 700 repertoires, a later analysis counted tens of millions of unique TCR beta chains, approximately 10 million of which were shared by at least two donors. A nearest-neighbor algorithm error-corrected the raw reads and collapsed the reads into unique sequences, merging closely related sequences to remove PCR and sequencing errors. Alignment of CDR3 sequences to IMGT reference sequences was used to assign V, D and J gene segments. For a sequence to be retained, a match of at least six nucleotides was required to both a V gene segment and a J gene segment. A rearrangement counted as productive if the CDR3 had no stop codons and remained in frame with V and J, and every other rearrangement counted as non-productive. CDR3 was defined by IMGT convention, running from the second conserved V-encoded cysteine to the conserved J-encoded phenylalanine. Sequences without an unambiguous match to a single V gene segment were excluded from the earlier analysis of several hundred of the donors. An earlier analysis of roughly 590 of the donors called V segments functional above 56.7% productive rearrangements and segregating when the between-donor standard deviation exceeded 5%. A statistical classification framework was built to diagnose cytomegalovirus status from the catalog of TCR beta chain sequences. In a later analysis, TCR nucleotide sequences were compared against IMGT/GENE-DB human TR gene sequences so that V and J genes could be assigned. The TCRdist pipeline was used in a later analysis to assign CDR3 sequences and most-parsimonious VDJ recombination scenarios. In a later analysis, every TCR beta chain was defined by the combination of its CDR3 amino acid sequence and its V-gene family, and reads without a unique V-gene family were dropped. To address suspected cross-contamination and a sequencing artifact, a later analysis removed under 600 highly shared, low-generation-probability nucleotide sequences. A later analysis calculated a clonal expansion index for each public chain from normalized within-repertoire ranks of inferred template counts. In a later analysis, generation probabilities were computed with a VDJ recombination model fitted to out-of-frame rearrangements, and the resulting probabilities were checked against IGoR. Hypergeometric tests were used in a later analysis to score TCR-TCR, TCR-HLA and TCR-CMV co-occurrence, with a repertoire-size bias correction applied to the TCR pairs. A later analysis estimated false discovery rates by permuting HLA or CMV assignments 20 times. A later analysis grouped co-occurring TCRs with DBSCAN, adding TCRdist sequence similarity when clustering within HLA-allele-positive subsets. Co-occurrence clustering excluded repertoires with fewer than 30,000 or more than 120,000 public chains, plus five with anomalous nucleotide sharing. As stored in TCRdb, this immuneACCESS dataset retains in-frame rearrangements with V and J assigned. A fraction of the clones does not appear; measured against another copy, unresolved V genes explain less than half of the discrepancy, and the remainder lacks a known reason. That table gives V, J and clone size, and the DNA gave D and trimming. The sample contains some 150,000 clones, 70% to 85% of them found a single time. The top ten clones comprise under 2% of the sample.

The cohort was made up of 666 healthy bone marrow donors. All cohort members were sampled while nominally healthy, although unrecorded immune exposures were likely present. The donor was CMV seronegative and belonged to the group of 352 seronegative cohort members. Every donor gave a peripheral blood sample, and the peripheral blood mononuclear cells from that sample were used for TCR beta sequencing. Genomic DNA extraction from the blood cell samples was performed with the Qiagen DNeasy Blood Extraction Kit. V loses 0 bases, J loses 8 bases, and the germline ends lie 9 bases apart. The CDR3 runs 14 amino acids, cysteine and phenylalanine included. CDR3 DNA is the only sequence kept; it has 42 bases, read in frame from the first base. In the germline V gene, CDR1 corresponds to SGHRS and CDR2 to YFSETQ.

The receptor chain draws on TRBV5-1 and TRBJ1-6; D gene: possibly TRBD1, on 5 matching bases. This clonotype was obtained from a woman between 35 and 50 years old in good health and CMV-seronegative. Sequenced: PBMCs. The CDR3 protein: CASSLERQYSPLHF. The DNA sequence is TGCGCCAGCAGCTTGGAAAGACAGTATTCACCCCTCCACTTT.